This T cell receptor (beta chain) was obtained from a study of T cell changes during pregnancy in multiple sclerosis. TCRdb keeps only in-frame clones here, not all; method: immunoSEQ multiplex PCR. The profile shows about 79,000 clones, just under 95% of them singletons. CDR1 is SGHDN and CDR2 is FVKESK in the germline V gene. The CDR3 extends over 16 amino acids. The V and J ends lost 0 bases and 1 base respectively, with 11 bases between them. Specimen: peripheral blood, collected in the second trimester of pregnancy. This sequence joins TRBV14 and TRBJ2-3; D might be TRBD1 (5 bases). The receptor comes from a female donor in good health, enrolled as a control in a pregnancy study. The CDR3 spells CASSQDLQARTDTQYF. CDR3 DNA: TGTGCCAGCAGCCAAGATTTACAGGCACGCACAGATACGCAGTATTTT. Full variable domain (missing parts from reference TRBV14 and TRBJ2-3): EAGVTQFPSHSVIEKGQTVTLRCDPISGHDNLYWYRRVMGKEIKFLLHFVKESKQDESGMPNNRFLAERTGGTYSTLKVQPAELEDSGVYFCASSQDLQARTDTQYFGPGTRLTVL.